This is a list of T cell receptor beta chains from one sample in a study of blood T cell repertoires in COVID-19. Method: immunoSEQ multiplex PCR; TCRdb's copy keeps in-frame clones and lacks some. The profile shows fewer than 150,000 clones, roughly 79% of them singletons. Specimen: peripheral blood. These receptors all come from a human donor in a cohort sampled during active COVID-19. Both conserved end residues are part of each CDR3. A D gene is named only where the DNA matches it firmly. Expanded clones get a size class; other rows say once, few or many, or leave the size out.

j_call,d_call,v_call,clone_size,cdr3_aa,cdr3_nt
TRBJ2-5,TRBD2,TRBV11-2,NA,CASSQLGLVGGETQYF,TGTGCCAGCAGCCAGCTGGGACTAGTGGGCGGAGAGACCCAGTACTTC
TRBJ2-7,TRBD2,TRBV5-1,many,CASSLGRGLDEQYF,TGCGCCAGCAGCTTAGGGAGGGGTCTGGACGAGCAGTACTTC
TRBJ1-3,TRBD1,TRBV5-1,NA,CASKDRDYGGNTIYF,TGCGCCAGCAAGGACAGGGACTACGGGGGAAACACCATATATTTT
TRBJ2-5,NA,TRBV12-3/TRBV12-4,once,CASSSEETQYF,TGTGCCAGCAGTAGCGAAGAGACCCAGTACTTC
TRBJ2-2,TRBD2,TRBV5-4,few,CASSSGLALNTGELFF,TGTGCCAGCAGCTCCGGACTAGCGCTGAACACCGGGGAGCTGTTTTTT
TRBJ2-2,NA,TRBV11-2,NA,CASSFAGRGTGELFF,TGTGCCAGCAGCTTTGCGGGGCGGGGCACCGGGGAGCTGTTTTTT
TRBJ1-5,TRBD1,TRBV19,few,CASSPGTGVLGQPQHF,TGTGCCAGTAGTCCCGGGACAGGGGTTCTCGGTCAGCCCCAGCATTTT
TRBJ2-1,TRBD1,TRBV14,few,CASSLLDRAEQFF,TGTGCCAGCAGCCTCCTAGACAGGGCTGAGCAGTTCTTC
TRBJ2-6,NA,TRBV29-1,NA,CSVEDHRSSGANVLTF,TGCAGCGTTGAAGATCATCGGTCCTCTGGGGCCAACGTCCTGACTTTC
TRBJ1-1,NA,TRBV7-9,few,CASSTSGVTEAFF,TGTGCCAGCAGCACCTCCGGGGTGACTGAAGCTTTCTTT
TRBJ1-2,NA,TRBV2,NA,CASSEREPRYGYTF,TGTGCCAGCAGCGAACGGGAGCCCCGGTATGGCTACACCTTC
TRBJ2-2,TRBD2,TRBV29-1,NA,CSVGRTSGGGELFF,TGCAGCGTCGGGAGGACTAGCGGGGGCGGGGAGCTGTTTTTT
TRBJ2-7,TRBD1,TRBV18,few,CASSLGTGSYEQYF,TGTGCCAGCTCACTCGGGACAGGATCCTACGAGCAGTACTTC
TRBJ2-3,TRBD2,TRBV2,NA,CASSVIAGGLGDTQYF,TGTGCCAGCAGTGTGATAGCGGGGGGGCTTGGAGATACGCAGTATTTT
TRBJ2-5,TRBD1,TRBV5-4,NA,CASRDRVGETQYF,TGTGCCAGCAGAGACAGGGTGGGAGAGACCCAGTACTTC
TRBJ2-7,NA,TRBV5-8,NA,CASSSPGTPSYEQYF,TGTGCCAGCAGCTCCCCCGGGACTCCATCCTACGAGCAGTACTTC
TRBJ1-5,TRBD1,TRBV19,NA,CASSVGTGNQPQHF,TGTGCCAGTAGTGTGGGGACAGGCAATCAGCCCCAGCATTTT
TRBJ2-2,TRBD2,TRBV9,NA,CASSPFGGANTGELFF,TGTGCCAGCAGCCCCTTCGGGGGGGCGAACACCGGGGAGCTGTTTTTT
TRBJ2-5,NA,TRBV4-2,few,CASSKGLALPGNQETQYF,TGTGCCAGCAGTAAAGGGTTAGCCCTCCCGGGGAATCAAGAGACCCAGTACTTC
TRBJ2-5,NA,TRBV30,NA,CAWRRQGIETQYF,TGTGCCTGGAGAAGGCAGGGGATCGAGACCCAGTACTTC
TRBJ1-5,NA,TRBV2,NA,CASSELYSNQPQHF,TGTGCCAGCAGCGAACTCTATAGCAATCAGCCCCAGCATTTT
TRBJ1-3,NA,TRBV5-4,NA,CASSFLQGSNSGNTIYF,TGTGCCAGCAGCTTTCTCCAGGGTTCCAACTCTGGAAACACCATATATTTT
TRBJ2-7,NA,TRBV4-1,few,CASSQVRDSGYEQYF,TGCGCCAGCAGCCAAGTCCGGGATAGCGGCTACGAGCAGTACTTC
TRBJ1-1,TRBD1,TRBV25-1,NA,CASSDPLGQGNTEAFF,TGTGCCAGCAGTGACCCCCTCGGACAGGGGAACACTGAAGCTTTCTTT
TRBJ1-1,NA,TRBV12-3/TRBV12-4,NA,CASQGHTNTEAFF,TGTGCCAGCCAGGGACACACGAACACTGAAGCTTTCTTT
TRBJ2-1,TRBD1,TRBV6-1,NA,CASSEGGTGVHEQFF,TGTGCCAGCAGTGAAGGGGGGACAGGGGTGCATGAGCAGTTCTTC
TRBJ2-7,NA,TRBV7-9,NA,CASSSVAGKYEQYF,TGTGCCAGCAGCTCAGTCGCAGGAAAGTACGAGCAGTACTTC
TRBJ1-2,TRBD1,TRBV19,few,CASSVGTGTYGYTF,TGTGCCAGTAGTGTTGGGACAGGGACCTATGGCTACACCTTC
TRBJ1-1,NA,TRBV5-1,NA,CASSPDPGANTEAFF,TGCGCCAGCAGCCCTGACCCTGGAGCGAACACTGAAGCTTTCTTT
TRBJ1-2,TRBD1,TRBV5-1,NA,CASRGTGGDYGYTF,TGCGCCAGCAGAGGGACAGGGGGCGACTATGGCTACACCTTC
TRBJ1-1,NA,TRBV18,NA,CASSPRPGHMNTEAFF,TGTGCCAGCTCACCCCGCCCGGGACACATGAACACTGAAGCTTTCTTT
TRBJ1-2,TRBD1,TRBV5-1,NA,CASSLAGQGGIGGYTF,TGCGCCAGCAGCTTGGCCGGTCAGGGGGGAATAGGCGGCTACACCTTC
TRBJ1-1,NA,TRBV4-1,NA,CASSWGTLNTEAFF,TGCGCCAGCAGCTGGGGGACACTCAACACTGAAGCTTTCTTT
TRBJ2-5,NA,TRBV10-3,NA,CATATVQETQYF,TGTGCCACAGCGACAGTCCAAGAGACCCAGTACTTC
TRBJ2-5,NA,TRBV5-5,NA,CASRAVQGGETQYF,TGTGCCAGCAGGGCTGTACAGGGCGGCGAGACCCAGTACTTC
TRBJ2-2,NA,TRBV20-1,few,CSALGAGELFF,TGCAGTGCCCTCGGGGCCGGGGAGCTGTTTTTT
TRBJ2-7,TRBD1,TRBV7-9,NA,CASSPLRQGGEQYF,TGTGCCAGCAGCCCTTTAAGACAGGGGGGCGAGCAGTACTTC
TRBJ2-7,NA,TRBV3-1/TRBV3-2,once,CASSLSGDEQYF,TGTGCCAGCAGCCTATCGGGGGACGAGCAGTACTTC
TRBJ2-1,TRBD2,TRBV7-9,NA,CASSPGGNEQFF,TGTGCCAGCAGCCCGGGGGGCAATGAGCAGTTCTTC
TRBJ1-1,TRBD1,TRBV3-1/TRBV3-2,NA,CASSPRGQGGNTEAFF,TGTGCCAGCAGCCCCCGAGGACAGGGGGGAAACACTGAAGCTTTCTTT
TRBJ2-7,TRBD1,TRBV27,NA,CASSFGTGIYEQYF,TGTGCCAGCAGCTTCGGGACAGGGATCTACGAGCAGTACTTC
TRBJ1-5,NA,TRBV5-8,NA,CASSPYRNSNQPQHF,TGTGCCAGCAGCCCTTACAGGAATAGCAATCAGCCCCAGCATTTT